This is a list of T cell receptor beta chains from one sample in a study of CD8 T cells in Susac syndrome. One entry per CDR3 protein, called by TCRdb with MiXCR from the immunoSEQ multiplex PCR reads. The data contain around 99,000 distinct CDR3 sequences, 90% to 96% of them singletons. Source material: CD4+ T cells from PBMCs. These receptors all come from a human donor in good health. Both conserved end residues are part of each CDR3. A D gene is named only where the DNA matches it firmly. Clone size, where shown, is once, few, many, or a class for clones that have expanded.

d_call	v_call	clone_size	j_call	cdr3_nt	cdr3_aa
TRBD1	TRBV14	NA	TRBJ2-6	TGTGCCAGCAGCCCGACAGGGATCTTGGCTGGGGCCAACGTCCTGACTTTC	CASSPTGILAGANVLTF
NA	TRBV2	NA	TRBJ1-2	TGTGCCAGCAGTGAATCCGGGGCCTCGGGCTACACCTTC	CASSESGASGYTF
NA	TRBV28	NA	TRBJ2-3	TGTGCCAGCAGTCCCGCGATAGGCCTCGGCACAGATACGCAGTATTTT	CASSPAIGLGTDTQYF
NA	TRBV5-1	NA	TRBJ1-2	TGCGCCAGCAGCTTGGCGGGGCGGGGAGGTGGCTACACCTTC	CASSLAGRGGGYTF
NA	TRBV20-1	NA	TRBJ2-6	TGCAGTGCTAGAGTTAATCGGTCCCACCTCCTCTCTGGGGCCAACGTCCTGACTTTC	CSARVNRSHLLSGANVLTF
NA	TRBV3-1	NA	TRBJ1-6	TGTGCCAGCAGCCAAAGTACGGGGAGTAATTCACCCCTCCACTTT	CASSQSTGSNSPLHF
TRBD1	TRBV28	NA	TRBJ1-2	TGTGCCAGCAGTTTAGTTGTCGGGACAGGGGAAAACTATGGCTACACCTTC	CASSLVVGTGENYGYTF
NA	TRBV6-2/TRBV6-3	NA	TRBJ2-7	TGTGCCAGCAGTTACTCGATCTACGAGCAGTACTTC	CASSYSIYEQYF
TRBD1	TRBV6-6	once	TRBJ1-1	TGTGCCAGCAGTCAAAGACAGGGGAACACTGAAGCTTTCTTT	CASSQRQGNTEAFF
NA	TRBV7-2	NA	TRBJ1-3	TGTGCCAGCAGCACAGCCAGGGGAAACACCATATATTTT	CASSTARGNTIYF
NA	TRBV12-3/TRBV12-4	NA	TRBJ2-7	TGTGCCAGCAGTTTAACAGGTTCCGAGCAGTACTTC	CASSLTGSEQYF
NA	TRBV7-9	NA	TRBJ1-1	TGTGCCAGCAGCCTCCTCCTACGACAGACCAACACTGAAGCTTTCTTT	CASSLLLRQTNTEAFF
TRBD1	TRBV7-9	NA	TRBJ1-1	TGTGCCAGCAGCTTAGCGCCGGGACAGGGGACTGAAGCTTTCTTT	CASSLAPGQGTEAFF
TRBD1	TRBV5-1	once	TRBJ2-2	TGCGCCAGCAGCTCCACGCCGCGACAGGGAAACACCGGGGAGCTGTTTTTT	CASSSTPRQGNTGELFF
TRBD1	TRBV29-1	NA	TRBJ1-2	TGCAGCGTTGAAGGTCAGGGGGCGAACTATGGCTACACCTTC	CSVEGQGANYGYTF
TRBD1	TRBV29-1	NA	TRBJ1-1	TGCAGCGTTGAAGTGACAGGGGGGGTAACTGAAGCTTTCTTT	CSVEVTGGVTEAFF
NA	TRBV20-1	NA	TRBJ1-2	TGCAGTGCTAGCCGGGGGGAAGATGGCTACACCTTC	CSASRGEDGYTF
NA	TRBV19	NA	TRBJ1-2	TGTGCCAGTAGTACTGTCCAGGCGGGGCATGGCTACACCTTC	CASSTVQAGHGYTF
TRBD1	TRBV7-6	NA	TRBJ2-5	TGTGCCAGCAGACCCACAGGGGGCCAAGAGACCCAGTACTTC	CASRPTGGQETQYF